These T cell receptor beta chains were read from a single sample in a study of blood T cells in healthy people across ages. One entry per CDR3 protein, called by TCRdb with MiXCR from the 5' RACE reads. This sample carries around 750,000 distinct CDR3 sequences, approximately 55% of them seen once, and the ten largest clones take approximately 41%. The specimen sequenced was blood. The receptors were sampled from a man older than 75 in good health. The CDR3 runs from the conserved cysteine through the conserved F or W.

>17|TRBV20-1|TRBJ2-5
CSARGSDAARIYNEQYF
>13|TRBV25-1|TRBJ1-5
CASSDYSNQPQHF
>12|TRBV29-1|TRBJ2-1
CSVAKGQETQFF
>14|TRBV7-2|TRBJ1-2
CASTRDTGSYGYTF
>13|TRBV27|TRBJ1-2
CASSGQTNYGYTF
>15|TRBV7-9|TRBJ1-4
CASSLVGSSNEKLFF
>12|TRBV29-1|TRBJ1-2
CSVERPNYGYTF
>15|TRBV7-2|TRBJ2-1
CASTDPGLAANEQFF
>13|TRBV29-1|TRBJ2-7
CSVVRDTSYEQYF
>16|TRBV9|TRBJ1-5
CASSSGEGRSNQPQHF
>15|TRBV12-3/TRBV12-4|TRBJ2-7
CASSPRGGLRYEQYF
>16|TRBV5-1|TRBJ2-7
CASTNPKEEGPYEQYF
>15|TRBV6-5|TRBJ2-7
CASRYALAGVYEQYF
>12|TRBV6-5|TRBJ1-3
CATTGPGNTIYF
>17|TRBV27|TRBJ2-1
CASSPNRPGGAVSEQFF
>15|TRBV7-2|TRBJ2-1
CASSARTQPRNEQFF
>15|TRBV19|TRBJ2-3
CASSILAGVTDTQYF
>13|TRBV20-1|TRBJ2-1
CSAISTGRNEQFF
>18|TRBV7-2|TRBJ2-5
CASSLSLAGASSYNEQYF
>12|TRBV27|TRBJ2-7
CASSVQRGLQYF
>13|TRBV20-1|TRBJ2-7
CSARGQVPYEQYF
>13|TRBV27|TRBJ1-2
CASSLQGNYGYTF
>16|TRBV6-6|TRBJ1-2
CASSWDRGKSSSGYTF